The rows below give T cell receptor beta chains drawn from one sample of a study of immune cell composition in non-small cell lung cancer. TCRdb keeps only in-frame clones here, not all; method: immunoSEQ multiplex PCR. The sample has some 8,500 clones, 76% seen once. The sequencing input was lung tumor tissue. Every receptor here comes from a human donor with non-small cell lung cancer. Both conserved end residues are part of each CDR3. The D gene is left open where the match is weak. The size of a clone is reported for some rows only, either as once, few or many, or as a class for expanded clones.

j_call	v_call	clone_size	d_call	cdr3_nt	cdr3_aa
TRBJ1-2	TRBV2	.	.	TGTGCCAGCAGTGACCGACGGGTTAAAGCGCCTAACTATGGCTACACCTTC	CASSDRRVKAPNYGYTF
TRBJ2-1	TRBV6-6	once	TRBD2	TGTGCCAGCAGTTACGCCGAAGGCGGGGGTAATGAGCAGTTCTTC	CASSYAEGGGNEQFF
TRBJ2-1	TRBV5-1	.	TRBD1	TGCGCCAGCAGCCTAGGACAGGGGACTGAGCAGTTCTTC	CASSLGQGTEQFF
TRBJ2-2	TRBV30	.	.	TGTGCCTGGAGCTTCACCGGGGAGCTGTTTTTT	CAWSFTGELFF
TRBJ2-3	TRBV5-1	once	TRBD1	TGCGCCAGCAACCCCACAGGGGGAGGATACACAGATACGCAGTATTTT	CASNPTGGGYTDTQYF
TRBJ2-7	TRBV28	.	.	TGTGCCAGCAGTCCTCAGGGTACCGCAGACGAGCAGTACTTC	CASSPQGTADEQYF
TRBJ1-6	TRBV7-6	large	TRBD1	TGTGCCAGCAGCGCCGGGACAGGGAACTCACCCCTCCACTTT	CASSAGTGNSPLHF
TRBJ1-5	TRBV19	.	.	TGTGCCAGTAGTATAGAACAGGGTGGGGGCCGAATTCAGCCCCAGCATTTT	CASSIEQGGGRIQPQHF
TRBJ1-6	TRBV7-2	.	.	TGTGCCAGCAGCTCCCGCGGGTGGGACGAAACTTCACCCCTCCACTTT	CASSSRGWDETSPLHF
TRBJ2-1	TRBV11-3	.	TRBD1	TGTGCCAGCAGCTTAGCCTCACAGGGGGCCGATGAGCAGTTCTTC	CASSLASQGADEQFF
TRBJ2-1	TRBV5-1	once	.	TGCGCCAGCAGCTCAGCGGGCCCGCGGGATGAGCAGTTCTTC	CASSSAGPRDEQFF
TRBJ2-7	TRBV4-2	.	.	TGTGCCAGCAGCCAAGATTTCGGGAACACCCGAACCTACGAGCAGTACTTC	CASSQDFGNTRTYEQYF
TRBJ1-5	TRBV10-3	.	TRBD1	TGTGCCATCGGACAGGGGGGCCCTGGCAATCAGCCCCAGCATTTT	CAIGQGGPGNQPQHF
TRBJ2-3	TRBV5-1	.	TRBD2	TGCGCCAGCAGCTTCACACCTAGCGGGGGTACAGATACGCAGTATTTT	CASSFTPSGGTDTQYF
TRBJ1-5	TRBV19	once	TRBD1	TGTGCCAGTAGTATCGGGACAGTACTAAATCAGCCCCAGCATTTT	CASSIGTVLNQPQHF
TRBJ2-3	TRBV11-2	.	TRBD2	TGTGCCAGCAGCTTAGTGCTAGCGGGTAAGGATACGCAGTATTTT	CASSLVLAGKDTQYF
TRBJ1-2	TRBV7-2	.	.	TGTGCCAGCAGCACAGACCCGCAGGGGAACTATGGCTACACCTTC	CASSTDPQGNYGYTF
TRBJ2-2	TRBV9	.	.	TGTGCCAGCAGCGCTAGCGTCAGCGGGGAGCTGTTTTTT	CASSASVSGELFF
TRBJ2-3	TRBV7-2	.	.	TGTGCCAGCAGCAACGGCTTGGGGGTCGGCACAGATACGCAGTATTTT	CASSNGLGVGTDTQYF
TRBJ2-2	TRBV19	.	TRBD2	TGTGCCAGTAGTATCCTAGGGGGAGCGGGGGGCCGGACCGGGGAGCTGTTTTTT	CASSILGGAGGRTGELFF
TRBJ2-7	TRBV25-1	.	.	TGTGCCAGCAGCCTCGGCCGCAGTGGCTACGAGCAGTACTTC	CASSLGRSGYEQYF
TRBJ2-3	TRBV30	once	.	TGTGCCTGGAGTGTATGGCGGGATGGCACAGATACGCAGTATTTT	CAWSVWRDGTDTQYF
TRBJ2-1	TRBV29-1	.	TRBD2	TGCAGCGGTTTACTAGCGGCCAATGAGCAGTTCTTC	CSGLLAANEQFF
TRBJ1-5	TRBV28	once	.	TGTGCCAGCAGTTTGGGTCAGCCCCAGCATTTT	CASSLGQPQHF